The rows below give T cell receptor beta chains drawn from one sample of a study of blood T cells in healthy people across ages. TCRdb fed the 5' RACE reads into MiXCR, producing one record per CDR3 protein. Altogether hundreds of thousands of distinct CDR3 sequences are present, over 45% being singletons, with the ten largest covering roughly 22%. Input material: blood. The receptors shown here come from a young man in good health. Each CDR3 is given with its conserved first and last residue. D genes are given only for firm matches. Rows may omit the clone size; those that give it use once, few, many or a size class.

clone_size: -
j_call: TRBJ2-3
d_call: -
v_call: TRBV20-1
cdr3_nt: TGCAGTGCTGAAGGACAGTCGGCAGATACGCAGTATTTT
cdr3_aa: CSAEGQSADTQYF

clone_size: -
j_call: TRBJ1-2
d_call: -
v_call: TRBV29-1
cdr3_nt: TGCAGCGGTCGGTTTGGGGGATATGGCTACACCTTC
cdr3_aa: CSGRFGGYGYTF

clone_size: -
j_call: TRBJ1-1
d_call: -
v_call: TRBV12-3/TRBV12-4
cdr3_nt: TGTGCCAGCAGTTTGTCGGTTGGCCAGAACACTGAAGCTTTCTTT
cdr3_aa: CASSLSVGQNTEAFF

clone_size: -
j_call: TRBJ2-1
d_call: TRBD2
v_call: TRBV7-9
cdr3_nt: TGTGCCAGCAGCTTAGTCCCGGACAGCCTAGCGGGTCATGAGCAGTTCTTC
cdr3_aa: CASSLVPDSLAGHEQFF

clone_size: -
j_call: TRBJ2-7
d_call: -
v_call: TRBV28
cdr3_nt: TGTGCCAGCAGTGCAGGAGGTTGGTACGAGCAGTACTTC
cdr3_aa: CASSAGGWYEQYF

clone_size: -
j_call: TRBJ2-7
d_call: -
v_call: TRBV20-1
cdr3_nt: TGCAGTGCCCCGCATCTCTACGAGCAGTACTTC
cdr3_aa: CSAPHLYEQYF

clone_size: -
j_call: TRBJ2-2
d_call: -
v_call: TRBV24-1
cdr3_nt: TGTGCCACCACAGACACCTACACCGGGGAGCTGTTTTTT
cdr3_aa: CATTDTYTGELFF

clone_size: -
j_call: TRBJ2-7
d_call: TRBD2
v_call: TRBV9
cdr3_nt: TGTGCCAGCAGCGTAGGCGGGGGGACCTACAATGAGCAGTACTTC
cdr3_aa: CASSVGGGTYNEQYF

clone_size: -
j_call: TRBJ2-5
d_call: TRBD1
v_call: TRBV6-2/TRBV6-3
cdr3_nt: TGTGCCAGCAGTTACCAACAAGGACAGGTTTGGTCCCCTCCGGAGACCCAGTACTTC
cdr3_aa: CASSYQQGQVWSPPETQYF

clone_size: -
j_call: TRBJ1-4
d_call: -
v_call: TRBV7-2
cdr3_nt: TGTGCCAGCAGCCCCAGTACGGGGTTCGGACTGTTTTTT
cdr3_aa: CASSPSTGFGLFF

clone_size: few
j_call: TRBJ1-2
d_call: -
v_call: TRBV7-2
cdr3_nt: TGTGCCAGCAGCTCAGCTAGGGGGTCGCAGGGCTATGGCTACACCTTC
cdr3_aa: CASSSARGSQGYGYTF

clone_size: few
j_call: TRBJ2-7
d_call: -
v_call: TRBV7-6
cdr3_nt: TGTGCCAGCAGCTTAGATCCCTCCGATCACTCCCAGCACTACGAGCAGTACTTC
cdr3_aa: CASSLDPSDHSQHYEQYF

clone_size: -
j_call: TRBJ1-2
d_call: -
v_call: TRBV27
cdr3_nt: TGTGCCAGCAGTCGGAGGGGGGCCATCTATGGCTACACCTTC
cdr3_aa: CASSRRGAIYGYTF

clone_size: -
j_call: TRBJ2-7
d_call: -
v_call: TRBV28
cdr3_nt: TGTGCCAGCAGTTTAACCTTAGCGGAGGAATACGAGCAGTACTTC
cdr3_aa: CASSLTLAEEYEQYF

clone_size: -
j_call: TRBJ2-1
d_call: TRBD2
v_call: TRBV29-1
cdr3_nt: TGCAGCGTTGAAGGGCGGGGGGGCGACTATGAGCAGTTCTTC
cdr3_aa: CSVEGRGGDYEQFF

clone_size: -
j_call: TRBJ2-7
d_call: -
v_call: TRBV27
cdr3_nt: TGTGCCAGCAGTTTAGGTGGGGGAGCCTACGAGCAGTACTTC
cdr3_aa: CASSLGGGAYEQYF

clone_size: -
j_call: TRBJ2-7
d_call: TRBD1
v_call: TRBV12-3/TRBV12-4
cdr3_nt: TGTGCCAGCAGTTTAGCTCCGGGACAGGGCTACGAGCAGTACTTC
cdr3_aa: CASSLAPGQGYEQYF

clone_size: -
j_call: TRBJ1-6
d_call: -
v_call: TRBV11-2
cdr3_nt: TGTGCCAGCAGCCCCGCGGGATTGGGCTCCTATAATTCACCCCTCCACTTT
cdr3_aa: CASSPAGLGSYNSPLHF

clone_size: -
j_call: TRBJ2-7
d_call: TRBD1
v_call: TRBV5-1
cdr3_nt: TGCGCCAGCAGCTCGACAGGGATCTCCTACGAGCAGTACTTC
cdr3_aa: CASSSTGISYEQYF

clone_size: -
j_call: TRBJ2-7
d_call: TRBD1
v_call: TRBV20-1
cdr3_nt: TGCAGTGCAAGACAGGGGGGGCTTTACGAGCAGTACTTC
cdr3_aa: CSARQGGLYEQYF

clone_size: few
j_call: TRBJ2-1
d_call: TRBD2
v_call: TRBV4-3
cdr3_nt: TGCGCCAGCAGCCAAGAGTGGCTAGCGGGACGTGAGCAGTTCTTC
cdr3_aa: CASSQEWLAGREQFF

clone_size: -
j_call: TRBJ2-4
d_call: -
v_call: TRBV7-2
cdr3_nt: TGTGCCAGCAGCTTATATAGTATTTGGGGAGAAAACATTCAGTACTTC
cdr3_aa: CASSLYSIWGENIQYF

clone_size: -
j_call: TRBJ1-5
d_call: -
v_call: TRBV12-3/TRBV12-4
cdr3_nt: TGTGCCAGCAGCCTCGGGACGGCTCGCAATCAGCCCCAGCATTTT
cdr3_aa: CASSLGTARNQPQHF

clone_size: -
j_call: TRBJ2-7
d_call: TRBD1
v_call: TRBV6-2/TRBV6-3
cdr3_nt: TGTGCCAGCAGTTACGGAGACAGGGGGACCTACGAGCAGTACTTC
cdr3_aa: CASSYGDRGTYEQYF

clone_size: -
j_call: TRBJ2-7
d_call: -
v_call: TRBV27
cdr3_nt: TGTGCCAGCAGTTATAGCGGCAGGGGGGCCTACGAGCAGTACTTC
cdr3_aa: CASSYSGRGAYEQYF

clone_size: -
j_call: TRBJ2-1
d_call: TRBD1
v_call: TRBV7-9
cdr3_nt: TGTGCCAGCAGCACCCGACAGGGGGTAGAGAATGAGCAGTTCTTC
cdr3_aa: CASSTRQGVENEQFF

clone_size: -
j_call: TRBJ1-2
d_call: -
v_call: TRBV29-1
cdr3_nt: TGCAGCGTTGTTGGCGGGGAAGGCTACACCTTC
cdr3_aa: CSVVGGEGYTF

clone_size: -
j_call: TRBJ2-7
d_call: TRBD2
v_call: TRBV24-1
cdr3_nt: TGTCCCACCAGTGGGGAGGGGTACGAGCAGTACTTC
cdr3_aa: CPTSGEGYEQYF

clone_size: -
j_call: TRBJ2-1
d_call: TRBD2
v_call: TRBV5-1
cdr3_nt: TGCGCCAGCAGATCCGGGACTAGCGGGAGTAATGAGCAGTTCTTC
cdr3_aa: CASRSGTSGSNEQFF

clone_size: few
j_call: TRBJ2-3
d_call: TRBD2
v_call: TRBV29-1
cdr3_nt: TGCAGCGCCTGGGGTTCCTTAGCGGGGGGGCTTTCTCGCGATACGCAGTATTTT
cdr3_aa: CSAWGSLAGGLSRDTQYF

clone_size: -
j_call: TRBJ1-6
d_call: TRBD1
v_call: TRBV28
cdr3_nt: TGTGCCAGCAGTTTCCTCGGACAGGGCGGGTCACCCCTCCACTTT
cdr3_aa: CASSFLGQGGSPLHF

clone_size: few
j_call: TRBJ1-2
d_call: -
v_call: TRBV7-9
cdr3_nt: TGTGCCAGCAGCTTAAAGGCCGTGGACTATGGCTACACCTTC
cdr3_aa: CASSLKAVDYGYTF

clone_size: -
j_call: TRBJ2-5
d_call: TRBD2
v_call: TRBV29-1
cdr3_nt: TGCAGCGGTACGGGGGGGCGCCAAGAGACCCAGTACTTC
cdr3_aa: CSGTGGRQETQYF